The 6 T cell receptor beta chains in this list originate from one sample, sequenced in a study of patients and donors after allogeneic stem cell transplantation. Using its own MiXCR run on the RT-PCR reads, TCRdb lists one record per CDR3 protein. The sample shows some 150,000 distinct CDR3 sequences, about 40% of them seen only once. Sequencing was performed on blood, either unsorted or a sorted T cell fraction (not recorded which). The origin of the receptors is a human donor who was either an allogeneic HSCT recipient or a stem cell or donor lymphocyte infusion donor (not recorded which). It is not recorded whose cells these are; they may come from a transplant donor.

In nucleotides, the CDR3 is TGTGCCAGCTCATCCCGACAGGGTAGACGGACAGATACGCAGTATTTT. Translating it yields CASSSRQGRRTDTQYF. The chain is built from TRBV18 and TRBJ2-3, with 7 positions matching TRBD1. The CDR3 is made up of 16 amino acids. The junction had 11 bases not matched to a gene; V was cut back by 5 bases and J by 3 bases. The germline CDR1 and CDR2 sequences are KGHSH and LQKENI.

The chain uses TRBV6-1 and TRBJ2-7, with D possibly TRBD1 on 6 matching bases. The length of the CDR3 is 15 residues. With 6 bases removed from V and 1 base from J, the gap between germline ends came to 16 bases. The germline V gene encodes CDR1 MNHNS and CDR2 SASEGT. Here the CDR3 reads CASSPDSVISYEQYV. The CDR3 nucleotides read TGTGCCAGCAGCCCGGACAGCGTAATTTCCTACGAGCAGTACGTC.

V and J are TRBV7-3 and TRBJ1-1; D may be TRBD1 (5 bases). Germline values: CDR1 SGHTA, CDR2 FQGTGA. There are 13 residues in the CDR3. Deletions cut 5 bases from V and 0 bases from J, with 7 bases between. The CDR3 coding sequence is TGTGCCAGCAGCGCACAGGTGAACACTGAAGCTTTCTTT. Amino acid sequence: CASSAQVNTEAFF.

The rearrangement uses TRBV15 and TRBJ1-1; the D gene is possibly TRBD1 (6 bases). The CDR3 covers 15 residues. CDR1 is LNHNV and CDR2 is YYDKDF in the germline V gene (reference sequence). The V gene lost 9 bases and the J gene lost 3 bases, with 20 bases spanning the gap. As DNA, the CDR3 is TGTGCCACTCAAGTCGGGGGCGCGCCGGACACTGAAGCTTTCTTT. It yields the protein CATQVGGAPDTEAFF.

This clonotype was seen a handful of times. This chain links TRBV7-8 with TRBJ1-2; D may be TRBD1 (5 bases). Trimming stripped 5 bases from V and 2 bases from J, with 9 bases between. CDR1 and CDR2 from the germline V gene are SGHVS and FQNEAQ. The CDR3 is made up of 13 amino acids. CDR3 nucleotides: TGTGCCAGCAGCCAGGGTGGCAACTATGGCTACACCTTC. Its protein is CASSQGGNYGYTF.

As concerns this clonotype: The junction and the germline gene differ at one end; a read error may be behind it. As DNA, the CDR3 is TGCAGCGTTGAAAGCGGGGACAGTTCCTCCGAGCAGTACTTC. This gives the protein CSVESGDSSSEQYF. This rearrangement joins TRBV29-1 to TRBJ2-7, with D perhaps assigned TRBD1 or TRBD2 (7 bases each). From germline, CDR1 is SQVTM and CDR2 ANQGSEA. This CDR3 has 14 residues.